This T cell receptor (beta chain) emerged from a study of regulatory T cells in long-lasting Graves disease (dated by TCRdb to about 2021). Some background on the complete study: To count as having persistent Graves' disease, a patient had to have received antithyroid drug treatment for over 5 years with TSH receptor autoantibodies remaining persistently positive. Peripheral blood TCR sequencing and RNA sequencing compared persistent Graves' disease patients with newly diagnosed Graves' disease patients. The study took place in China and was registered as a clinical trial. A total of some 35 samples underwent TCR sequencing, from about 13 patients with persistent Graves' disease and approximately 20 patients with newly diagnosed Graves' disease. Antithyroid drugs had been taken for approximately 9.5 years on average by persistent Graves' disease patients in the clinical cohort. What the authors observed across the whole study: Sequencing and analysis were restricted to the TCR beta chain. Persistent patients shared more public clonotypes among themselves (under 3,000) than newly diagnosed patients did (over 900). Persistent disease showed preferential use of TRBV28, TRBJ1-2 and TRBJ2-5, whereas newly diagnosed disease favored TRBV20-1 and TRBJ2-1. The authors noted that the small sample size was a limitation that may lower accuracy. Because the primary lesion, thyroid tissue, could not be accessed, the study looked at peripheral blood alone. Lower TCR Shannon entropy and fewer highly expanded clones were observed in persistent Graves' disease patients than in newly diagnosed patients, which suggested clonal expansion.

The trim is 3 bases for V and 5 bases for J, with a gap of 22 bases between the germline ends. CDR1 MNHEY and CDR2 SMNVEV are derived from the germline V gene (reference sequence). CDR3 length: 17 amino acids, cysteine to phenylalanine. Only CDR3 DNA is held: 51 bases, read in frame from base 1. This clonotype was seen at least ten times. What this receptor recognizes is not known. Within one base of it there is no much larger clone, and no base qualities were kept. The time point tag for this specimen amounts to: persistent/refractory GD, antithyroid drugs over 5 years with positive TRAb. For both TCR sequencing and RNA sequencing, RNA was extracted from PBMCs in TRIzol. The diagnosis of Graves' disease was made according to American Thyroid Association guidelines. Patients were recruited from an endocrinology department in Xi'an, China. Each patient gave approximately 9.7 milliliters of peripheral blood, collected in an EDTA anticoagulant tube. PBMCs were isolated by Ficoll Paque Plus density gradient separation without further T cell sorting. An Agilent 2100 Bioanalyzer and agarose gel were used to assess RNA quality, and a NanoDrop 2000 was used to measure RNA concentration.

The library was prepared using multiplex PCR. The run used an Illumina HiSeq 4000. To build TCR beta libraries, CDR3 regions were amplified by Arm-PCR using iRepertoire HTBI primers. Before sequencing, the PCR products underwent gel purification. Per the original workflow: Across samples, some 62 TRBV and roughly 15 TRBJ segments were identified and used for gene usage analysis of CDR3 amino acid clonotypes. COPE and FqMerger were used to merge the filtered high-quality paired reads into contigs. BLAST was used to align contigs to IMGT TRBV, TRBD and TRBJ reference genes, with CDR3 defined following IMGT. Any clonotype with a frequency above 0.1% was classified as a highly expanded clone. Repertoire diversity was measured by Shannon entropy, and V-J evenness by the Gini coefficient. A clonotype found in more than one individual was treated as public. The public sequencing data were trimmed at Q25 with fastp and processed into clonotypes with MiXCR by TCRdb, which kept only in-frame beta chains. One record per CDR3 amino acid sequence lists the most common genes and DNA. The V and J calls, along with clone size, are taken from TCRdb and not from the paper's own processing. This sample is represented by 450,000 or so distinct CDR3 sequences; 20% of them were singletons. The top ten hold about 8.3% of the sample.

The chain employs TRBV27 and TRBJ2-5, with TRBD2 as a weak D call on 6 bases. This receptor was taken from a female donor with Graves disease. This specimen consisted of peripheral blood mononuclear cells (PBMCs), obtained when the disease was refractory, from a patient treated with antithyroid drugs. This receptor has the CDR3 CASSLGWRDNMEETQYF. The DNA reads as follows: TGTGCCAGCAGTTTGGGTTGGAGGGATAACATGGAGGAGACCCAGTACTTC.